The 17 T cell receptor beta chains below were found in one sample sequenced in a study of kidney transplant recipient with SARS-CoV-2 infection. Each CDR3 protein is one row after TCRdb ran MiXCR on the reads. This sample yields 200,000 to 300,000 distinct CDR3 sequences, of which 29% are seen a single time; 6% to 8.5% belongs to the top ten. The sequencing here drew on a blood sample, taken at baseline and on day 111 from a kidney transplant recipient. The receptor source for this set is a young adult male patient who had COVID-19 and was a kidney transplant recipient. T cells may partly derive from the graft donor.

In regard to this clonotype: A clone one base away is much larger, so this may be a read error. The chain joins TRBV6-1 to TRBJ1-2; D gene uncertain. CDR3 length: 17 residues. Per germline, CDR1 MNHNS and CDR2 SASEGT. V lost 3 bases and J lost 4, with 21 bases in between. The CDR3 is CASSDREECRKTYGYTF. The CDR3 DNA reads as TGTGCCAGCAGTGATCGTGAGGAATGTAGAAAGACCTATGGCTACACCTTC.

Points on this clonotype: A far larger clone is a single base away, which makes a read error likely. V usage is TRBV28 and J usage is TRBJ2-4, with 7 bases matching TRBD2. The CDR3 sequence is 15 residues long. Germline-derived CDR1 and CDR2 are MDHEN and SYDVKM. CDR3 in DNA: TGTGCCATCAGTTTATTGGTGGGAGGGCCGGGTGAGCAGTACTTC. Amino acid sequence: CAISLLVGGPGEQYF.

This clonotype was counted at least ten times. The gene calls are TRBV27 and TRBJ2-7; D is possibly TRBD1 (7 bases). CDR1 is MNHEY, CDR2 SMNVEV, per germline (reference sequence). V was trimmed by 7 bases and J by 2 bases, leaving 18 bases between them. The CDR3 consists of 15 residues. CDR3 DNA sequence: TGTGCCAGCAAAAGACAGGGTGGAGGGGCCTACGAGCAGTACTTC. This encodes CASKRQGGGAYEQYF.

This clonotype turned up a few times. V and J are TRBV13 and TRBJ1-1; 8 bases match TRBD1. The CDR3 has 13 residues. J lost 5 bases, V lost 7 bases, and 6 bases had no gene match. The germline gives CDR1 PRHDT, CDR2 FYEKMQ (reference sequence). The CDR3 loop reads CASIDRGRTEAFF. In nucleotides, the CDR3 is TGTGCCAGCATCGACAGGGGAAGGACTGAAGCTTTCTTT.

This clonotype came up many times. The chain uses TRBV8-2 and TRBJ1-2. TRBV8-2 is a documented pseudogene. The CDR3 extends over 16 amino acids. The CDR3 coding sequence is TGTGGCAGTGCGAATATTGATAGCCGAAAGACCTATGGCTACACCTTC. Encoded protein: CGSANIDSRKTYGYTF.

With regard to this clonotype: This may arise from a read error, as a much more abundant clone is one base away. This chain joins TRBV6-5 and TRBJ1-1; perhaps TRBD1 as D (6 bases). The V gene's germline CDR1 is MNHEY and CDR2 SVGAGI. The CDR3 sequence is 14 residues long. Trimming removed 7 bases at V and 4 bases at J, with 16 bases between. This CDR3 is CASMGGSESTEAFF. CDR3 sequence (DNA): TGTGCCAGCATGGGGGGCTCGGAGAGCACTGAAGCTTTCTTT.

This clonotype was picked up many times. The chain couples TRBV7-2 to TRBJ1-2, with D unclear. V lost 5 bases, J lost 1 base, and 11 bases lay in between. Germline V gene lookup returns CDR1 SGHTA and CDR2 FQGNSA. This CDR3 has 14 residues. The CDR3 DNA follows: TGTGCCAGCAGCCCACTTGGGGATAACTATGGCTACACCTTC. Its translation is CASSPLGDNYGYTF. The full variable domain, with the rest looked up from reference TRBV7-2 and TRBJ1-2, is GAGVSQSPSNKVTEKGKDVELRCDPISGHTALYWYRQSLGQGLEFLIYFQGNSAPDKSGLPSDRFSAERTGGSVSTLTIQRTQQEDSAVYLCASSPLGDNYGYTFGSGTRLTVV.

For this clonotype: A read error may be the cause here, since a much bigger clone is one base away. V gene TRBV7-8 combines with J gene TRBJ2-7; weak D call: TRBD2 (6 bases). This CDR3 spans 18 amino acids. Germline V gene sequence: CDR1 SGHVS, CDR2 FQNEAQ. CDR3 residues: CASSLAFVGREDFYERYF. The CDR3 DNA is TGTGCCAGCAGCTTAGCGTTTGTTGGCAGGGAGGACTTCTACGAGCGGTACTTC.

Ten or more counts support this clonotype. The J gene is TRBJ1-1, the V gene TRBV19; D perhaps matches TRBD1 (5 bases). This CDR3 has 14 residues. CDR1 and CDR2 (germline): LNHDA, SQIVND (reference sequence). The V and J ends lost 3 bases and 1 base respectively, with 9 bases between them. As DNA, the CDR3 is TGTGCCAGTAGTATTGGGGCGGGGAACACTGAAGCTTTCTTT. Amino acids: CASSIGAGNTEAFF.

The J gene is TRBJ2-1, the V gene TRBV2, with D unclear. V lost 3 bases and J lost 8, with 5 bases in between. CDR1 and CDR2 from the germline V gene are SNHLY and FYNNEI. This CDR3 has 11 amino acids. In DNA form, the CDR3 reads TGTGCCAGCAGTGAGAACGATGAGCAGTTCTTC. Its translation is CASSENDEQFF.

This clonotype showed up many times. The chain joins TRBV28 to TRBJ1-1; D unresolved. Germline V gives CDR1 MDHEN, CDR2 SYDVKM. There are 13 residues in the CDR3. Trimming removed 4 bases at V and 8 bases at J, with 14 bases between. The CDR3 spells CASSYPARSEAFF. The DNA of the CDR3 is TGTGCCAGCAGTTACCCTGCCAGGTCCGAAGCTTTCTTT.

This chain connects TRBV20-1 to TRBJ2-3, with TRBD2 identical over 11 bases. The CDR3 is made up of 16 amino acids. Trimming cost V 6 bases and J 0 bases; bases outside gene matches: 8. Germline loops: CDR1 DFQATT, CDR2 SNEGSKA (reference sequence). The CDR3 protein is CSATSGSSPSTDTQYF. CDR3 bases: TGCAGTGCCACTAGCGGGAGTTCCCCCAGCACAGATACGCAGTATTTT.

This clonotype has a count of ten or more. The chain links TRBV9 to TRBJ1-2; D unresolved. V lost 0 bases, J lost 7 bases, and 10 bases lay in between. The CDR3 is 13 amino acids. The germline gives CDR1 SGDLS, CDR2 YYNGEE. The CDR3 DNA reads TGTGCCAGCAGCGTAGACGTGGGTAGTGGCTACACCTTC. It codes for CASSVDVGSGYTF. Together with reference TRBV9 and TRBJ1-2, the CDR3 gives the full variable domain: DSGVTQTPKHLITATGQRVTLRCSPRSGDLSVYWYQQSLDQGLQFLIQYYNGEERAKGNILERFSAQQFPDLHSELNLSSLELGDSALYFCASSVDVGSGYTFGSGTRLTVV.

Note on this clonotype: A much larger clonotype is one base distant, so this may be a read error. V and J are TRBV24-1 and TRBJ1-2; D is undetermined. V was pared by 6 bases and J by 4 bases, with 23 bases between. The CDR3 contains 17 residues. CDR1 and CDR2 (germline): KGHDR, SFDVKD. This CDR3 reads CATSFCHSTGKTYGYTF. The CDR3 DNA reads as TGTGCCACCAGTTTTTGTCATAGTACCGGAAAGACCTATGGCTACACCTTC.

The V and J genes are TRBV7-2 and TRBJ2-3; no clear D. In germline, CDR1 is SGHTA, CDR2 FQGNSA. The CDR3 sequence is 12 residues long. V gave up 3 bases and J gave up 11 bases, with 12 bases separating them. CDR3: CASSFLTQRQYF. The CDR3 nucleotides are TGTGCCAGCAGCTTCCTCACCCAAAGGCAGTATTTT.

Concerning this clonotype itself: A much more abundant neighbour one base away suggests this may be a read error. V usage is TRBV29-1 and J usage is TRBJ2-2, with D perhaps matching TRBD1 (5 bases). This CDR3 contains 12 residues. With 8 bases removed from V and 1 base from J, the gap between germline ends came to 8 bases. CDR1 and CDR2 from the germline V gene are SQVTM and ANQGSEA. CDR3 sequence (DNA): TGCAGCTATGGACAGAACACCGGGGAGCTGTTTTTT. This codes for CSYGQNTGELFF.

This clonotype has a count of ten or more. This chain links TRBV6-4 with TRBJ1-6, with D uncertain. Germline CDR1 reads MRHNA; CDR2 reads SNTAGT. CDR3 size: 12 residues. The ends were cut back, 3 bases at V and 9 bases at J, with 6 bases in the middle. The DNA for the CDR3 is TGTGCCAGCAGTGATGCGGGTTCACCCCTCCACTTT. It yields the protein CASSDAGSPLHF.